The subject of this entry is one T cell receptor (beta chain). V lost 0 bases and J 16 bases, leaving 13 bases between the germline ends. Germline values: CDR1 SGHAT, CDR2 FQNNGV. The CDR3 covers 12 residues. This sample was taken from a study of technical replicates of blood from a handful of donors. Only in-frame clones appear in the TCRdb table, and some are missing; sequencing was by immunoSEQ multiplex PCR. Of more than 65,000 clones listed, about 97% were seen once; the top ten hold around 0.33%. This chain links TRBV11-2 with TRBJ1-3; D may be TRBD1 (6 bases). The sample was T cells isolated from PBMCs. This clonotype was sampled from a human donor in good health. This chain's CDR3 is CASSLDLDRLYF. The CDR3 DNA reads TGTGCCAGCAGCTTAGATTTGGACAGATTGTATTTT.